This TCR beta chain was sequenced during a study of T cells after yellow fever vaccination. Study-wide results and caveats: The CD4 and CD8 compartments had a small share of their clonotypes in common. Booster samples showed a return of most primary-vaccination clones (about 97% CD4, approximately 88% CD8).

For TCR, cDNA came from 5'RACE template switching, which added a universal primer site and UMIs. TCRdb used MiXCR to reprocess the 5' RACE reads, holding one entry per CDR3 protein. The sample lists about 400,000 distinct CDR3 sequences, roughly 6.1% occurring once. Per the germline V gene, CDR1 is GTSNPN and CDR2 is SVGIG (reference sequence). V was cut by 1 base and J by 0 bases, with 13 bases left in between. There are 15 residues in the CDR3. To note about this clonotype: What it recognizes is unknown.

This specimen was PBMCs, taken 5 days after the yellow fever booster vaccination. The gene calls are TRBV30 and TRBJ2-7, with D tentatively TRBD2 (6 bases). This TCR came from a man in his thirties or forties who received the YFV17D yellow fever vaccine. The CDR3 sequence is CAWSGVAESSYEQYF. CDR3 coding DNA: TGTGCCTGGAGTGGGGTAGCGGAAAGCTCCTACGAGCAGTACTTC.